The 23 T cell receptor beta chains below all came from one sample that was sequenced in a study of response to subunit inactivated influenza vaccine. From the RT-PCR reads, TCRdb called clonotypes with MiXCR, one entry per CDR3 protein. This sample carries around 540,000 distinct CDR3 sequences, 12% of them seen once, and the ten largest clones take roughly 10%. This specimen consisted of PBMCs from blood, obtained on the day of vaccination. These receptors originate from a middle-aged man who received an inactivated influenza vaccine.

This clonotype was seen a few times. The J gene is TRBJ1-4, the V gene TRBV7-6, with no clear D. CDR1 is SGHVS, CDR2 FNYEAQ, per germline. V dropped 6 bases and J dropped 5 bases, with 4 bases sitting between them. The CDR3 totals 11 residues. CDR3 bases: TGTGCCAGCAGGCAAAATGAAAAACTGTTTTTT. Its protein product is CASRQNEKLFF.

The genes are TRBV28 and TRBJ2-7; D may be TRBD1 or TRBD2 (5 bases each). V was clipped by 10 bases and J by 2 bases, with 15 bases between them. Looked up from germline, CDR1 is MDHEN and CDR2 is SYDVKM. The CDR3 has 13 residues. For the CDR3, the DNA is TGTGCCACCCGTGGGACCCGAACCTACGAGCAGTACTTC. Its protein is CATRGTRTYEQYF. The whole variable domain, remainder taken from reference TRBV28 and TRBJ2-7, is DVKVTQSSRYLVKRTGEKVFLECVQDMDHENMFWYRQDPGLGLRLIYFSYDVKMKEKGDIPEGYSVSREKKERFSLILESASTNQTSMYLCATRGTRTYEQYFGPGTRLTVT.

This clonotype turned up a few times. The chain's CDR3 is CASKGQVSNTEAFF. For the CDR3, the DNA is TGCGCCAGCAAGGGGCAGGTATCGAACACTGAAGCTTTCTTT. The chain links TRBV5-1 to TRBJ1-1; TRBD1 might be the D (5 bases). This CDR3 region has 14 residues. V was cut by 6 bases and J by 1 base, with 13 bases left in between. In germline, CDR1 is SGHRS, CDR2 YFSETQ.

This chain links TRBV5-4 with TRBJ2-5, with TRBD1 matching 12 bases. Germline V CDR1 and CDR2: SGHNT, YYREEE (reference sequence). This CDR3 is 16 amino acids long. Trimming took 1 base from V and 5 from J; bases not matched to a gene: 6. CDR3 residues: CASSLMGQGALETQYF. The CDR3 nucleotides are TGTGCCAGCAGCTTGATGGGACAGGGGGCGTTGGAGACCCAGTACTTC.

This chain links TRBV6-2 or TRBV6-3 with TRBJ2-6; D is uncertain. The length of the CDR3 is 15 residues. Looked up from germline, CDR1 is MNHEY and CDR2 is SVGEGT. V dropped 2 bases and J dropped 1 base, with 6 bases sitting between them. In DNA, the CDR3 is TGTGCCAGCAGTTACCCGGGTTCTGGGGCCAACGTCCTGACTTTC. It translates to CASSYPGSGANVLTF.

V gene TRBV3-1 combines with J gene TRBJ1-5, with D perhaps matching TRBD1 (6 bases). V lost 6 bases and J lost 4, with 7 bases in between. Germline lookup yields CDR1 LGHDT and CDR2 YNNKEL (reference sequence). This CDR3 has 12 amino acids. The CDR3 DNA follows: TGTGCCAGCAGACAGGGAAATCAGCCCCAGCATTTT. This gives the protein CASRQGNQPQHF.

CDR3 in DNA: TGTGCCAGCCACACTAGCGGGGGGACCGGGGAGCTGTTTTTT. Protein product: CASHTSGGTGELFF. J is TRBJ2-2 and V is TRBV2, with TRBD2 identical over 12 bases. Losses at the gene ends were 8 bases for V and 5 bases for J; bases not matched to a gene: 3. From germline, CDR1 is SNHLY and CDR2 FYNNEI. The CDR3 loop spans 14 amino acids. Together with reference TRBV2 and TRBJ2-2, the CDR3 gives the full variable domain: EPEVTQTPSHQVTQMGQEVILRCVPISNHLYFYWYRQILGQKVEFLVSFYNNEISEKSEIFDDQFSVERPDGSNFTLKIRSTKLEDSAMYFCASHTSGGTGELFFGEGSRLTVL.

This clonotype appeared many times. The rearrangement joins TRBV7-8 to TRBJ1-2, with a possible D match to TRBD1 (6 bases). V lost 4 bases to trimming and J lost 0 bases, with 12 bases between them. There are 15 residues in the CDR3. Germline V gene lookup returns CDR1 SGHVS and CDR2 FQNEAQ. The CDR3 DNA is TGTGCCAGCAGCTCCTTAGGACAGACTAACTATGGCTACACCTTC. The encoded protein is CASSSLGQTNYGYTF.

This clonotype was picked up many times. The CDR3 nucleotides are TGTGCCAGCGCGGGACAGACCTACAATGAGCAGTTCTTC. Its translation: CASAGQTYNEQFF. The chain links TRBV28 to TRBJ2-1; a weak D match, TRBD1 (7 bases). Germline CDR1 reads MDHEN; CDR2 reads SYDVKM. Trimming stripped 8 bases from V and 2 bases from J, with 10 bases between. This CDR3 is built from 13 residues.

This clonotype was recorded a few times. The V gene is TRBV15, the J gene TRBJ2-7; no firm D call. CDR3 length: 16 amino acids. Germline V CDR1 and CDR2: LNHNV, YYDKDF (reference sequence). V was trimmed by 3 bases and J by 0 bases, leaving 15 bases between them. CDR3 protein: CATSSMGAALSYEQYF. CDR3 nucleotide sequence: TGTGCCACCAGCAGTATGGGCGCGGCACTCTCCTACGAGCAGTACTTC.

The J gene is TRBJ1-2, the V gene TRBV25-1; no reliable D call. CDR3 size: 14 residues. The V gene lost 6 bases and the J gene lost 1 base, with 12 bases spanning the gap. Per the germline V gene, CDR1 is MGHDK and CDR2 is SYGVNS. This CDR3 reads CASRARAGNYGYTF. As DNA, the CDR3 is TGTGCCAGCAGGGCACGGGCGGGTAACTATGGCTACACCTTC.

This chain joins TRBV5-1 and TRBJ2-5; 7 bases match TRBD1. This CDR3 is 15 amino acids long. Germline V lookup: CDR1 SGHRS, CDR2 YFSETQ. V was pared by 4 bases and J by 5 bases, with 11 bases of the junction left unmatched. CDR3: CASSRDRKGWETQYF. The CDR3 nucleotides read TGCGCCAGCAGCCGGGACAGAAAGGGGTGGGAGACCCAGTACTTC.

The CDR3 spells CASSLVSAVSGNTIYF. CDR3 nucleotides: TGTGCCAGCAGCTTAGTCTCGGCCGTCTCTGGAAACACCATATATTTT. The rearrangement links TRBV7-9 to TRBJ1-3; D remains unclear. Looked up from germline, CDR1 is SEHNR and CDR2 is FQNEAQ (reference sequence). This CDR3 is built from 16 residues. Between the trimmed V and J ends, which lost 1 base and 0 bases, there was a span of 10 bases. The variable domain in full, with the rest retrieved from reference TRBV7-9 and TRBJ1-3, is DTGVSQNPRHKITKRGQNVTFRCDPISEHNRLYWYRQTLGQGPEFLTYFQNEAQLEKSRLLSDRFSAERPKGSFSTLEIQRTEQGDSAMYLCASSLVSAVSGNTIYFGEGSWLTVV.

This clonotype was seen more than once but under ten times. The rearrangement uses TRBV7-8 and TRBJ2-1; 7 nucleotides agree with TRBD1. V trimming: 5 bases; J trimming: 1 base; junction bases outside the gene matches: 5. CDR3 length: 15 amino acids. The germline gives CDR1 SGHVS, CDR2 FQNEAQ. The DNA of the CDR3 is TGTGCCAGCAGCATACAGGGGATTTCCTACAATGAGCAGTTCTTC. This encodes CASSIQGISYNEQFF.

This clonotype was detected only a few times. The chain links TRBV20-1 to TRBJ1-2, with no clear D. CDR3 size: 11 residues. V was cut by 5 bases and J by 1 base, with 5 bases left in between. In germline, CDR1 is DFQATT, CDR2 SNEGSKA (reference sequence). For the CDR3, the DNA is TGCAGTGCTCCCCATAACTATGGCTACACCTTC. Amino acids: CSAPHNYGYTF.

The rearrangement links TRBV5-1 to TRBJ2-1, with 7 bases matching TRBD1. The CDR3 loop spans 14 amino acids. Trimming removed 4 bases from V and 12 bases from J; junction bases left unmatched: 13. Looked up from germline, CDR1 is SGHRS and CDR2 is YFSETQ. The DNA of the CDR3 is TGCGCCAGCAGCAGGATAAAGACAGGGTATGGGCAGTTCTTC. This gives the protein CASSRIKTGYGQFF.

The chain employs TRBV6-2 or TRBV6-3 and TRBJ2-1; a possible D gene is TRBD2 (6 bases). The germline V gene encodes CDR1 MNHEY and CDR2 SVGEGT. There are 14 residues in the CDR3. V was trimmed by 7 bases and J by 0 bases, leaving 10 bases between them. The CDR3 DNA reads as TGTGCCAGCACCGGCGGGACCTCCTACAATGAGCAGTTCTTC. Encoded protein: CASTGGTSYNEQFF.

The chain joins TRBV28 to TRBJ2-2; D is unclear. The CDR3 has 15 residues. Trimming took off 7 bases at V and 2 bases at J, with 14 bases between the two ends. CDR1 and CDR2 from the germline V gene are MDHEN and SYDVKM. CDR3 nucleotide sequence: TGTGCCAGCACCATTCGAACCCTCAACACCGGGGAGCTGTTTTTT. Amino acid sequence: CASTIRTLNTGELFF.

The chain is built from TRBV5-5 and TRBJ2-7; tentatively, D is TRBD1 (5 bases). The CDR3 is made up of 15 amino acids. Trimming removed 2 bases from V and 3 bases from J, with 15 bases in between. The germline V gene encodes CDR1 SGHKS and CDR2 YYEKEE (reference sequence). The CDR3 DNA follows: TGTGCCAGCAGCTTTGGCATACAGGACGTCTACGAGCAGTACTTC. Translation: CASSFGIQDVYEQYF.

The CDR3 loop reads CASSRQGYSSYNEQFF. CDR3 nucleotides: TGTGCCAGCAGCCGACAGGGATACAGCTCCTACAATGAGCAGTTCTTC. The V call is TRBV14, the J call TRBJ2-1; 7 bases are a match to TRBD1. Germline loops: CDR1 SGHDN, CDR2 FVKESK. CDR3 length: 16 amino acids. J was trimmed by 0 bases and V by 4 bases; bases with no gene match: 6.

This chain connects TRBV6-2 or TRBV6-3 to TRBJ2-7; 10 nucleotides line up with TRBD1. This CDR3 is 16 amino acids long. The germline V gene encodes CDR1 MNHEY and CDR2 SVGEGT. The V and J ends lost 3 bases and 5 bases, in that order; junction bases with no gene match: 10. CDR3 protein: CASSYRDRGSWDEQYF. In DNA form, the CDR3 reads TGTGCCAGCAGTTATCGGGACAGGGGAAGTTGGGACGAGCAGTACTTC.

Many counts were recorded for this clonotype. The rearrangement uses TRBV12-3 or TRBV12-4 and TRBJ2-1; the D gene is possibly TRBD2 (6 bases). V was clipped by 7 bases and J by 6 bases, with 16 bases between them. The CDR3 runs to 14 residues. This chain's CDR3 is CASIQNRGGNEQFF. The DNA of the CDR3 is TGTGCCAGCATTCAAAACCGGGGAGGCAATGAGCAGTTCTTC.

The table lists this clonotype with a few counts. The V gene is TRBV25-1, the J gene TRBJ2-1, with TRBD2 matching 8 bases. Germline CDR1 and CDR2: MGHDK and SYGVNS. The CDR3 has 14 amino acids. V dropped 6 bases and J dropped 6; count of bases not matched to a gene: 7. CDR3: CASRIPGRANEQFF. Here the CDR3 DNA reads TGTGCCAGCAGAATTCCCGGGAGGGCCAATGAGCAGTTCTTC.